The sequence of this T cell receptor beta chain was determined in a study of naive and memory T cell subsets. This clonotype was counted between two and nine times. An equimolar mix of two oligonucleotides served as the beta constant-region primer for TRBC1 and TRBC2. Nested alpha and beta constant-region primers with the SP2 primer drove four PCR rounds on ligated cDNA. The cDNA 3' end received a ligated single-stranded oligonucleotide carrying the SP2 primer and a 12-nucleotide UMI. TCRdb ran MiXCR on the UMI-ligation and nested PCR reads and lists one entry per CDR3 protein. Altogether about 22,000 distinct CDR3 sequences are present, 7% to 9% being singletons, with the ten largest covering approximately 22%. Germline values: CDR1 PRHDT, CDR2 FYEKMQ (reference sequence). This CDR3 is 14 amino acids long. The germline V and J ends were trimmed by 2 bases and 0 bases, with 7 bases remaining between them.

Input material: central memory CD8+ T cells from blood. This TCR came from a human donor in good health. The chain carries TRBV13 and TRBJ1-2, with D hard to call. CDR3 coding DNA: TGTGCCAGCAGCTTACGGAGTTCTAACTATGGCTACACCTTC. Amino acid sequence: CASSLRSSNYGYTF. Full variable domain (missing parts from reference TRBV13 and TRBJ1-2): AAGVIQSPRHLIKEKRETATLKCYPIPRHDTVYWYQQGPGQDPQFLISFYEKMQSDKGSIPDRFSAQQFSDYHSELNMSSLELGDSALYFCASSLRSSNYGYTFGSGTRLTVV.